This entry lists 18 T cell receptor beta chains sequenced from one sample in a study of CD8 T cells in Susac syndrome. RNA totalling about 0.5 to 1 ug underwent reverse transcription with random hexamers. Via MiXCR, TCRdb re-called the immunoSEQ multiplex PCR reads, giving one row per CDR3 protein. The profile shows more than 120,000 distinct CDR3 sequences, approximately 94% of them singletons. The sequenced sample was CD4+ T cells from PBMCs. The receptors shown here come from a human donor in good health.

V gene TRBV14 combines with J gene TRBJ2-5; 10 bases align to TRBD2. CDR3 length: 14 amino acids. The germline V gene encodes CDR1 SGHDN and CDR2 FVKESK. With 5 bases clipped from V and 3 bases from J, the junction kept 3 bases outside the gene matches. The CDR3 DNA is TGTGCCAGCAGCTACGGACTAGCGGAAGAGACCCAGTACTTC. Encoded protein: CASSYGLAEETQYF. The full variable domain, its missing parts supplied by reference TRBV14 and TRBJ2-5, is EAGVTQFPSHSVIEKGQTVTLRCDPISGHDNLYWYRRVMGKEIKFLLHFVKESKQDESGMPNNRFLAERTGGTYSTLKVQPAELEDSGVYFCASSYGLAEETQYFGPGTRLLVL.

Remarks on this clonotype: At one end, the junction sequence differs from germline, possibly due to a read error. This sequence joins TRBV15 and TRBJ1-2; 8 bases are shared with TRBD1. Germline V lookup: CDR1 LNHNV, CDR2 YYDKDF (reference sequence). This CDR3 spans 12 amino acids. The CDR3 coding sequence is TGTGCCACCAGCGCCGACGGGACAGGCCTCCGGTTC. Residues: CATSADGTGLRF.

This chain links TRBV3-1 with TRBJ2-3, with D perhaps given as TRBD1 or TRBD2 (6 bases each). The CDR3 is 14 residues long. V was cut by 2 bases and J by 3 bases, with 9 bases left in between. The V gene's germline CDR1 is LGHDT and CDR2 YNNKEL (reference sequence). CDR3 coding DNA: TGTGCCAGCAGCCAACGGAGGGGGACAGATACGCAGTATTTT. Protein: CASSQRRGTDTQYF.

The rearrangement links TRBV15 to TRBJ2-1; TRBD1 or TRBD2 may be the D gene (6 bases each). Germline V gene lookup returns CDR1 LNHNV and CDR2 YYDKDF (reference sequence). Trimming took 1 base from V and 0 from J, leaving 13 bases between them. The CDR3 runs 17 residues. Here the CDR3 DNA reads TGTGCCACCAGCAGAGGGGGGGCCCTGAGCTCCTACAATGAGCAGTTCTTC. Its translation is CATSRGGALSSYNEQFF.

This clonotype came up once. The genes are TRBV27 and TRBJ2-6; 9 nucleotides match TRBD1. Germline CDR1 reads MNHEY; CDR2 reads SMNVEV (reference sequence). The V segment lost 4 bases and the J segment 1 base; nucleotides outside the gene matches: 5. This CDR3 contains 17 residues. Here the CDR3 reads CASSWGTGFSGANVLTF. The CDR3 bases are TGTGCCAGCAGTTGGGGGACAGGGTTTTCTGGGGCCAACGTCCTGACTTTC.

The V and J genes are TRBV6-1 and TRBJ1-5; the match to TRBD1 covers 10 bases. The V gene's germline CDR1 is MNHNS and CDR2 SASEGT. V lost 5 bases, J lost 5 bases, and 6 bases stayed unmatched. CDR3 length equals 15 residues. In nucleotides, the CDR3 is TGTGCCAGCAGTATCCGGGACAGGGGCTATCAGCCCCAGCATTTT. Encoded protein: CASSIRDRGYQPQHF.

Only a few counts were recorded for this clonotype. The gene calls are TRBV29-1 and TRBJ2-7; 8 nucleotides agree with TRBD2. The CDR3 is 14 residues long. Germline V gene sequence: CDR1 SQVTM, CDR2 ANQGSEA. V was clipped by 6 bases and J by 3 bases; unmatched bases: 10. As DNA, the CDR3 is TGCAGCGTCTGGGTCGACAGCGGGAGCTACGAGCAGTACTTC. Protein product: CSVWVDSGSYEQYF.

This chain links TRBV6-5 with TRBJ1-4; D is ambiguous. Germline V lookup: CDR1 MNHEY, CDR2 SVGAGI. The CDR3 totals 17 residues. Trimming removed 0 bases from V and 3 bases from J, with 14 bases in between. The CDR3 here is CASSYSKDGRPNEKLFF. In DNA form, the CDR3 reads TGTGCCAGCAGTTACTCGAAAGATGGCAGGCCTAATGAAAAACTGTTTTTT.

The chain uses TRBV16 and TRBJ1-5; D unclear. V was shortened by 2 bases and J by 4 bases, with 15 bases between the two germline ends. This CDR3 has 16 residues. From germline, CDR1 is KGHSY and CDR2 FQNENV. The CDR3 DNA reads TGTGCCAGCAGCCAAAAACCCGGGAAATCGAATCAGCCCCAGCATTTT. Translation: CASSQKPGKSNQPQHF.

The rearrangement joins TRBV19 to TRBJ1-2; TRBD1 agrees at 8 bases. This CDR3 has 15 residues. The V gene's germline CDR1 is LNHDA and CDR2 SQIVND (reference sequence). V was pared by 5 bases and J by 4 bases, with 9 bases of the junction left unmatched. CDR3 amino acids: CASSSRGQGSYGYTF. CDR3 DNA sequence: TGTGCCAGTAGTTCAAGAGGACAGGGAAGCTATGGCTACACCTTC.

The chain employs TRBV3-1 and TRBJ1-4; 10 positions match TRBD1. Looked up from germline, CDR1 is LGHDT and CDR2 is YNNKEL (reference sequence). The CDR3 is 14 amino acids. Trimming took 4 bases from V and 7 from J; bases not matched to a gene: 3. The CDR3 DNA sequence: TGTGCCAGCAGCCCGACAGGGGGCTTTGAAAAACTGTTTTTT. Translating gives CASSPTGGFEKLFF.

This chain connects TRBV24-1 to TRBJ2-3; D is ambiguous. Trimming removed 3 bases from V and 4 bases from J, with 7 bases in between. There are 13 residues in the CDR3. CDR1 and CDR2 (germline): KGHDR, SFDVKD. The CDR3 sequence: CATSDAGADTQYF. CDR3 coding DNA: TGTGCCACCAGTGATGCAGGCGCAGATACGCAGTATTTT.

V usage is TRBV21-1 and J usage is TRBJ2-7; the table's D call, TRBD2, has no DNA check behind it. TRBV21-1 is labeled a pseudogene. The CDR3 runs 13 residues. The CDR3 loop is CASSKVAGYEQYF. The CDR3 DNA follows: TGTGCCAGCAGCAAAGTGGCGGGCTACGAGCAGTACTTC.

V gene TRBV5-4 combines with J gene TRBJ1-1; no firm D call. Germline V gene data show CDR1 as SGHNT and CDR2 as YYREEE (reference sequence). Trimming shortened V by 2 bases and J by 3 bases, and 14 bases separated the two germline ends. This CDR3 spans 15 amino acids. CDR3 in amino acids: CASSFRIGMDTEAFF. CDR3 DNA: TGTGCCAGCAGCTTCCGGATAGGTATGGACACTGAAGCTTTCTTT.

This sequence joins TRBV2 and TRBJ2-5, with TRBD2 matching over 8 bases. V was pared by 8 bases and J by 5 bases, with 10 bases of the junction left unmatched. Germline lookup yields CDR1 SNHLY and CDR2 FYNNEI. The length of the CDR3 is 14 residues. Written as DNA, the CDR3 is TGTGCCAGCTTCAAAGCGGGAGTATTGGAGACCCAGTACTTC. Its translation is CASFKAGVLETQYF.

In its sample, this clonotype was seen once. This chain joins TRBV10-3 and TRBJ2-5; TRBD2 might be the D (5 bases). The V gene's germline CDR1 is ENHRY and CDR2 SYGVKD. V was shortened by 10 bases and J by 2 bases, with 11 bases between the two germline ends. This CDR3 spans 12 amino acids. DNA for the CDR3: TGTGCCACGGGCCGGGGACAAGAGACCCAGTACTTC. Its translation is CATGRGQETQYF.

The gene calls are TRBV10-3 and TRBJ2-7; 11 bases fit TRBD2. The germline V gene encodes CDR1 ENHRY and CDR2 SYGVKD. This CDR3 has 15 amino acids. Trimming at V came to 8 bases and at J to 6 bases, leaving 12 bases not matched to a gene. As DNA, the CDR3 is TGTGCCATCGGGGAACTAGCGGGAGTATCGTTCGAGCAGTACTTC. Protein: CAIGELAGVSFEQYF.

This clonotype was seen more than once but under ten times. The chain couples TRBV28 to TRBJ2-5, with D unclear. Germline-derived CDR1 and CDR2 are MDHEN and SYDVKM. This CDR3 is built from 12 residues. V lost 5 bases and J lost 1, with 5 bases in between. CDR3 DNA: TGTGCCAGCAGTGAACCCCAAGAGACCCAGTACTTC. Translated: CASSEPQETQYF.